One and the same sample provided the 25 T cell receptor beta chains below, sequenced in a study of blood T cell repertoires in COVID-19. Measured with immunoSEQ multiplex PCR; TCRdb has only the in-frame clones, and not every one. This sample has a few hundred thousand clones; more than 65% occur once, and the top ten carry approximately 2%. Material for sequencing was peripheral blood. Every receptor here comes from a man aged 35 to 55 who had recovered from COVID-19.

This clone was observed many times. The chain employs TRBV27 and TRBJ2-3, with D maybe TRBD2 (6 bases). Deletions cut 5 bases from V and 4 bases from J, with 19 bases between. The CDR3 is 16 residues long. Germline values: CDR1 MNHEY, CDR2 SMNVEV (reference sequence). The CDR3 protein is CASSPSLGSYADTQYF. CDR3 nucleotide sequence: TGTGCCAGCAGTCCCAGCCTCGGGAGTTACGCAGATACGCAGTATTTT.

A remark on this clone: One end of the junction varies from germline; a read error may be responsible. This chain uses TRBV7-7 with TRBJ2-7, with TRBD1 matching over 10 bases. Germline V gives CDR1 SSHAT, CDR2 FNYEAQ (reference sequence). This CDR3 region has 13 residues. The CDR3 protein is CASSLGTGDEQYF. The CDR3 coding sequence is TGTGCTAGCAGCTTAGGGACAGGGGACGAGCAGTACTTC.

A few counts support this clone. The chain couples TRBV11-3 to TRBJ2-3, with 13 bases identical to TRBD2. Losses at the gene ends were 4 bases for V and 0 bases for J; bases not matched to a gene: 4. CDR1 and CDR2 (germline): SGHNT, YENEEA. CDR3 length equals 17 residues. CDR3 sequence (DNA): TGTGCCAGCAGCTCGAGACTAGCGGGGGGAAGCACAGATACGCAGTATTTT. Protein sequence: CASSSRLAGGSTDTQYF.

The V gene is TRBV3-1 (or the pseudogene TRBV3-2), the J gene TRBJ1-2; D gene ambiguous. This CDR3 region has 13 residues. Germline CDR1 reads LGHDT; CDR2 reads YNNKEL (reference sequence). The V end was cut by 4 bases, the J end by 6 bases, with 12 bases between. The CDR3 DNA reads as TGTGCCAGCAGCCCTACAGTGGGTCATGGCTACACCTTC. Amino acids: CASSPTVGHGYTF.

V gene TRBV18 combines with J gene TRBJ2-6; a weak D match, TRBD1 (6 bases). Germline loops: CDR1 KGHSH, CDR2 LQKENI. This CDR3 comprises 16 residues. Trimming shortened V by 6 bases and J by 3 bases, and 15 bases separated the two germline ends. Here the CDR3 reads CASSPNRVGGANVLTF. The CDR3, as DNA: TGTGCCAGCTCGCCTAACAGGGTTGGTGGGGCCAACGTCCTGACTTTC.

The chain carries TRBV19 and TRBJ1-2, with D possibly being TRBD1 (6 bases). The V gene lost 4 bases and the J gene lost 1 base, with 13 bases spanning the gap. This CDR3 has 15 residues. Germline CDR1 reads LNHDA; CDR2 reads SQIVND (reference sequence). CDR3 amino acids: CASSSPDRLNYGYTF. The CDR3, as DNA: TGTGCCAGTAGTAGCCCCGACAGGCTTAACTATGGCTACACCTTC.

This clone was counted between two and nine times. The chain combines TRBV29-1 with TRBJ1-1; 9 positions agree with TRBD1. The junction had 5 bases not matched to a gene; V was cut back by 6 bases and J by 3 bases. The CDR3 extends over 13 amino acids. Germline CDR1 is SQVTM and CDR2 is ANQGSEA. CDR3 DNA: TGCAGCGTATCGGGACAGGGACACACTGAAGCTTTCTTT. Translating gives CSVSGQGHTEAFF. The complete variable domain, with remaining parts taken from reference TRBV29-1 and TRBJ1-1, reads SAVISQKPSRDICQRGTSLTIQCQVDSQVTMMFWYRQQPGQSLTLIATANQGSEATYESGFVIDKFPISRPNLTFSTLTVSNMSPEDSSIYLCSVSGQGHTEAFFGQGTRLTVV.

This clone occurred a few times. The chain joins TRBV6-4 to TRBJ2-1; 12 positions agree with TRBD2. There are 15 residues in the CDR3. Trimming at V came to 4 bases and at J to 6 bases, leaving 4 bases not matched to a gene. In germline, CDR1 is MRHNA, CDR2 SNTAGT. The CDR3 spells CASSASGGALNEQFF. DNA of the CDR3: TGTGCCAGCAGTGCTAGCGGGGGGGCCCTCAATGAGCAGTTCTTC.

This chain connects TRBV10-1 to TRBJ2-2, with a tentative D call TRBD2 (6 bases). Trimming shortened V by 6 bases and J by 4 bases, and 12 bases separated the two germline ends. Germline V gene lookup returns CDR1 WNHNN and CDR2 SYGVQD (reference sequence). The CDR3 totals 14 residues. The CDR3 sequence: CASSPGGGTGELFF. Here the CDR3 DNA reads TGCGCCAGCAGCCCTGGGGGAGGCACCGGGGAGCTGTTTTTT.

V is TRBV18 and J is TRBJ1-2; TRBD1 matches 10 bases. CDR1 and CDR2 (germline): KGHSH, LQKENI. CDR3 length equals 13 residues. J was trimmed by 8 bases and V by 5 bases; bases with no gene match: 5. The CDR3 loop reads CASSTGTGVGYTF. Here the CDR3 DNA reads TGTGCCAGCTCAACTGGGACAGGGGTAGGCTACACCTTC.

CDR3: CASSVGSNSPLHF. DNA for the CDR3: TGTGCCAGCAGCGTAGGGAGTAATTCACCCCTCCACTTT. The chain has TRBV9 and TRBJ1-6, with D unresolved. The V end lost 0 bases, the J end lost 6 bases, and 4 bases lay between the germline ends. This CDR3 has 13 amino acids. Germline CDR1 is SGDLS and CDR2 is YYNGEE.

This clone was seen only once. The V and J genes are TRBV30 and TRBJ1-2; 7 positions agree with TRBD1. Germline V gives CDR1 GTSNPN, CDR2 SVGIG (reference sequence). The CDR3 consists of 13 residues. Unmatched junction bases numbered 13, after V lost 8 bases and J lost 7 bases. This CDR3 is CAGPRDSTVGYTF. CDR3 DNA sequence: TGTGCCGGACCTCGGGACAGCACGGTTGGCTACACCTTC.

The CDR3 region has the DNA TGTGCCAGCAGCGTAGCTGAAGGGGCGCGAAGGGCCCCGGCGGAGGGCTACACCTTC. This encodes CASSVAEGARRAPAEGYTF. This chain links TRBV9 with TRBJ1-2; D may be TRBD1 (5 bases). The CDR3 runs 19 residues. Germline CDR1 is SGDLS and CDR2 is YYNGEE. Trimming took off 0 bases at V and 8 bases at J, with 29 bases between the two ends. The full variable domain, its missing parts supplied by reference TRBV9 and TRBJ1-2, is DSGVTQTPKHLITATGQRVTLRCSPRSGDLSVYWYQQSLDQGLQFLIQYYNGEERAKGNILERFSAQQFPDLHSELNLSSLELGDSALYFCASSVAEGARRAPAEGYTFGSGTRLTVV.

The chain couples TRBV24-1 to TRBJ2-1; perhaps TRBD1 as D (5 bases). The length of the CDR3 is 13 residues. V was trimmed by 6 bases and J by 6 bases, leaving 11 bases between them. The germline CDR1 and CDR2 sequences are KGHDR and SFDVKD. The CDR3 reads CATSLRQGNEQFF. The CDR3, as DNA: TGTGCCACCAGTTTACGCCAGGGCAATGAGCAGTTCTTC.

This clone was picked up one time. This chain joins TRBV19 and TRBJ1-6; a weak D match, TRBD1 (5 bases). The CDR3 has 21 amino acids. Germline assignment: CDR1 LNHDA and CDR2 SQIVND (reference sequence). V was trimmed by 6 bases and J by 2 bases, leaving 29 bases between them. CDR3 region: CASSPRASDILYPPYNSPLHF. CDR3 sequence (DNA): TGTGCCAGTAGCCCTAGGGCCTCGGACATCCTGTATCCCCCCTATAATTCACCCCTCCACTTT.

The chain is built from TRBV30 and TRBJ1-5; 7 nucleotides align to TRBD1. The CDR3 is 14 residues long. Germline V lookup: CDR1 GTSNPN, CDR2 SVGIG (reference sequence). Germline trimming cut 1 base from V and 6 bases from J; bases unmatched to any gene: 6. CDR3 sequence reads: CAWSGTGMGQPQHF. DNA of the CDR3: TGTGCCTGGAGTGGGACAGGAATGGGTCAGCCCCAGCATTTT.

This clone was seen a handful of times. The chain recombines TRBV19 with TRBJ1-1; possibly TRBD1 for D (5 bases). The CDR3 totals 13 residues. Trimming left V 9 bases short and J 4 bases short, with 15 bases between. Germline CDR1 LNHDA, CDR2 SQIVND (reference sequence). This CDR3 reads CASHTGPLTEAFF. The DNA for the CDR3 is TGTGCCAGCCACACAGGTCCACTCACTGAAGCTTTCTTT.

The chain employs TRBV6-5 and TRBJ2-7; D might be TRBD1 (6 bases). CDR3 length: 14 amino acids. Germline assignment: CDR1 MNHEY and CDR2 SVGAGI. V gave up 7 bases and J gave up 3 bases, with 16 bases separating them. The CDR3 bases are TGTGCCAGCACTCAGGGGCAGGCCCTCTACGAGCAGTACTTC. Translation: CASTQGQALYEQYF.

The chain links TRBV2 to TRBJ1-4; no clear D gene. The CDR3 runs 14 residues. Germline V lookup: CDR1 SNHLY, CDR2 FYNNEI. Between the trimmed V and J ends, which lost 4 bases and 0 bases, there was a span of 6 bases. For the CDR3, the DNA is TGTGCCAGCAGTGTCATTGCAACTAATGAAAAACTGTTTTTT. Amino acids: CASSVIATNEKLFF. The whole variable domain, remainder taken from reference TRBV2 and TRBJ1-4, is EPEVTQTPSHQVTQMGQEVILRCVPISNHLYFYWYRQILGQKVEFLVSFYNNEISEKSEIFDDQFSVERPDGSNFTLKIRSTKLEDSAMYFCASSVIATNEKLFFGSGTQLSVL.

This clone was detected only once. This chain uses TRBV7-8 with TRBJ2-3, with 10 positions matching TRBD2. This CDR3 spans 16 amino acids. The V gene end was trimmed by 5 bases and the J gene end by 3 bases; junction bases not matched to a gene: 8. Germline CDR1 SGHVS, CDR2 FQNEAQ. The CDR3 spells CASSPLASGSTDTQYF. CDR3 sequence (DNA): TGTGCCAGCAGCCCCTTGGCTAGCGGGAGTACAGATACGCAGTATTTT. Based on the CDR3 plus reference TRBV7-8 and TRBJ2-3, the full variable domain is GAGVSQSPRYKVAKRGQDVALRCDPISGHVSLFWYQQALGQGPEFLTYFQNEAQLDKSGLPSDRFFAERPEGSVSTLKIQRTQQEDSAVYLCASSPLASGSTDTQYFGPGTRLTVL.

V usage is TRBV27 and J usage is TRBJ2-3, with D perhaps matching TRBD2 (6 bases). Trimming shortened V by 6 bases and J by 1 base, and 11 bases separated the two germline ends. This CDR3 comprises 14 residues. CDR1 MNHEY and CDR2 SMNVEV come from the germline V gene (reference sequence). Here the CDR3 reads CASRLKRGTDTQYF. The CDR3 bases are TGTGCCAGCAGACTAAAGCGGGGCACAGATACGCAGTATTTT.

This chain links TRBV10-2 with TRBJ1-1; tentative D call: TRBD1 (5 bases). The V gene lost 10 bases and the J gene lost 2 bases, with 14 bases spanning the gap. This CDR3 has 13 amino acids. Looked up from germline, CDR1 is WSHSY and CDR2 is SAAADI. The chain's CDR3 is CAIRQGINTEAFF. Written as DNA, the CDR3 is TGCGCCATACGGCAGGGAATAAACACTGAAGCTTTCTTT.

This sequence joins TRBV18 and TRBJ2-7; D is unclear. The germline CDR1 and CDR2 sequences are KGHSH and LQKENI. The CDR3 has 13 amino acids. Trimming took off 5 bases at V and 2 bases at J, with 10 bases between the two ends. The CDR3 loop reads CASSSPQTYEQYF. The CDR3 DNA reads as TGTGCCAGCTCATCGCCACAGACCTACGAGCAGTACTTC.

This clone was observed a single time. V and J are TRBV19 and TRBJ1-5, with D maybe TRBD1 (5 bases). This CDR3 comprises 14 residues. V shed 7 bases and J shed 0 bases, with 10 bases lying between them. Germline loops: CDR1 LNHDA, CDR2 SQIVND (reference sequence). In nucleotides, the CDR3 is TGTGCCAGTATGGGCAGGGATAGCAATCAGCCCCAGCATTTT. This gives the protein CASMGRDSNQPQHF.

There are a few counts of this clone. The CDR3 bases are TGTGCCAGCAGTTTATTTCTAGCGGCGAACACCGGGGAGCTGTTTTTT. This gives the protein CASSLFLAANTGELFF. The gene calls are TRBV27 and TRBJ2-2; TRBD2 agrees at 7 bases. V lost 1 base, J lost 0 bases, and 2 bases stayed unmatched. Germline lookup yields CDR1 MNHEY and CDR2 SMNVEV (reference sequence). The CDR3 is 16 amino acids.